This is a list of T cell receptor beta chains from one sample in a study of technical replicates of blood from a handful of donors. Only in-frame clones appear in the TCRdb table, and some are missing; sequencing was by immunoSEQ multiplex PCR. The sample contains about 15,000 clones, roughly 83% of which appear only once. Sequencing was carried out using PBMCs. The origin of the receptors is a human donor in good health. The CDR3 runs from the conserved cysteine through the conserved F or W. A D gene is named only where the DNA matches it firmly. Clone size is not always given. Where it is, it says once, few, many or a class for expanded clones.

TRBV2	TRBD1	TRBJ2-5	-	CASSPDRGAETQYF	TGTGCCAGCAGCCCGGACAGGGGGGCGGAGACCCAGTACTTC
TRBV5-6	-	TRBJ2-3	-	CASTSGLTQYF	TGTGCCAGCACATCCGGTCTCACGCAGTATTTT
TRBV5-1	-	TRBJ2-2	-	CASSFLESESGELFF	TGCGCCAGCAGCTTCCTAGAAAGCGAGTCGGGGGAGCTGTTTTTT
TRBV5-1	TRBD1	TRBJ2-7	-	CASSPGTGLYEQYF	TGCGCCAGCAGCCCCGGGACAGGGTTATACGAGCAGTACTTC
TRBV11-1	-	TRBJ2-7	-	CASSPFAYGDRTYEQYF	TGTGCCAGCAGCCCCTTTGCATATGGAGACAGGACCTACGAGCAGTACTTC
TRBV10-3	TRBD1	TRBJ1-1	-	CATWTGEGTEAFF	TGTGCCACTTGGACAGGGGAGGGCACTGAAGCTTTCTTT
TRBV27	TRBD1	TRBJ1-1	-	CASSFRDRGTEAFF	TGTGCCAGCAGTTTCAGAGACAGGGGCACTGAAGCTTTCTTT
TRBV28	-	TRBJ1-2	once	CASSDPGGDGYTF	TGTGCCAGCAGTGACCCGGGAGGGGATGGCTACACCTTC
TRBV7-7	-	TRBJ2-5	-	CASSLHRAAETQYF	TGTGCCAGCAGCCTACACAGGGCCGCAGAGACCCAGTACTTC
TRBV7-3	-	TRBJ1-1	once	CASSLAAGSTEAFF	TGTGCCAGCAGCTTAGCCGCGGGGTCCACTGAAGCTTTCTTT
TRBV7-2	TRBD2	TRBJ2-5	-	CASRPGTSEETQYF	TGTGCCAGCAGACCCGGGACTAGCGAAGAGACCCAGTACTTC
TRBV6-6	TRBD2	TRBJ2-3	-	CASSYSFSGGTDTQYF	TGTGCCAGCAGTTACTCTTTTAGCGGGGGCACAGATACGCAGTATTTT
TRBV28	TRBD1	TRBJ1-1	-	CASSSPDTGGVEAFF	TGTGCCAGCAGTTCTCCGGATACAGGGGGAGTCGAGGCTTTCTTT
TRBV6-5	TRBD1	TRBJ2-5	-	CASSRRQGEQYF	TGTGCCAGCAGCCGCCGACAGGGTGAGCAGTACTTC
TRBV27	TRBD1	TRBJ1-1	-	CASSLYSSSWTGGDQDTEAFF	TGTGCCAGCAGCTTATATTCCTCCTCGTGGACAGGGGGCGACCAAGACACTGAAGCTTTCTTT
TRBV6-5	-	TRBJ1-2	-	CASSYDGQPNYGYTF	TGTGCCAGCAGTTACGACGGACAGCCGAACTATGGCTACACCTTC
TRBV13	TRBD2	TRBJ2-1	-	CASSPSGRGYNEQFF	TGTGCCAGCAGCCCTAGCGGGAGGGGTTACAATGAGCAGTTCTTC
TRBV9	-	TRBJ2-1	-	CASSPQAYNEQFF	TGTGCCAGCAGCCCCCAGGCCTACAATGAGCAGTTCTTC
TRBV18	TRBD2	TRBJ2-5	-	CASSPFLAGGQETQYF	TGTGCCAGCTCACCTTTCCTAGCGGGGGGCCAAGAGACCCAGTACTTC
TRBV5-4	TRBD2	TRBJ2-3	-	CASRSTGLAGGSTDTQYF	TGTGCCAGCAGGTCGACGGGACTAGCGGGAGGGAGCACAGATACGCAGTATTTT
TRBV27	-	TRBJ2-2	-	CASSPAGAGELFF	TGTGCCAGCAGCCCGGCGGGTGCCGGGGAGCTGTTTTTT
TRBV6-6	-	TRBJ1-5	-	CASSYSTDQPQHF	TGTGCCAGCAGTTACTCAACAGATCAGCCCCAGCATTTT
TRBV10-3	TRBD1	TRBJ1-4	-	CAISDRTGSNEKLFF	TGTGCCATCAGTGATAGGACAGGAAGTAATGAAAAACTGTTTTTT
TRBV6-5	-	TRBJ1-5	few	CASSSVGGSRPQHF	TGTGCCAGCAGTTCGGTAGGCGGCTCTCGGCCCCAGCATTTT
TRBV30	-	TRBJ2-3	-	CAWSVSGQWGASTDTQYF	TGTGCCTGGAGTGTATCCGGCCAGTGGGGAGCGAGCACAGATACGCAGTATTTT
TRBV5-1	-	TRBJ1-4	few	CASSLAQRGATNEKLFF	TGCGCCAGCAGCTTGGCCCAAAGGGGTGCGACTAATGAAAAACTGTTTTTT
TRBV28	-	TRBJ1-2	-	CASSGGGYNYGYTF	TGTGCCAGCAGTGGGGGGGGTTATAACTATGGCTACACCTTC
TRBV5-4	TRBD1	TRBJ2-1	-	CASSPEDRGYHEQFF	TGTGCCAGCAGCCCGGAAGACAGGGGATACCATGAGCAGTTCTTC
TRBV2	-	TRBJ1-5	few	CASSEREGKNQPQHF	TGTGCCAGCAGTGAAAGGGAGGGTAAAAATCAGCCCCAGCATTTT
TRBV30	TRBD2	TRBJ2-5	-	CAWTSGQETQYF	TGTGCCTGGACTAGCGGGCAAGAGACCCAGTACTTC
TRBV27	TRBD1	TRBJ1-2	-	CASSLAGTGRGHYTF	TGTGCCAGCAGTTTAGCTGGGACAGGGAGAGGCCACTACACCTTC
TRBV5-8	TRBD1	TRBJ2-7	-	CASSSIRDRGTYEQYF	TGTGCCAGCAGCTCTATCCGGGACAGGGGGACCTACGAGCAGTACTTC
TRBV7-2	TRBD1	TRBJ1-2	-	CASSPGQGSGGYTF	TGTGCCAGCAGCCCGGGACAGGGATCGGGCGGCTACACCTTC
TRBV11-3	-	TRBJ1-1	-	CASSAGRLNTEAFF	TGTGCCAGCAGCGCAGGGCGATTGAACACTGAAGCTTTCTTT
TRBV19	TRBD2	TRBJ2-7	-	CASSIGLAGVSYEQYF	TGTGCCAGTAGTATAGGACTAGCGGGAGTCTCCTACGAGCAGTACTTC
TRBV7-2	TRBD2	TRBJ2-7	-	CASSLGTSGYSYEQYF	TGTGCCAGCAGCTTAGGGACTAGCGGGTACTCCTACGAGCAGTACTTC
TRBV27	TRBD1	TRBJ2-7	-	CASSYRGVSYEQYF	TGTGCCAGCAGCTACAGGGGGGTATCCTACGAGCAGTACTTC
TRBV19	TRBD1	TRBJ1-5	once	CASSIDRVGSNQPQHF	TGTGCCAGTAGTATTGACAGGGTAGGAAGCAATCAGCCCCAGCATTTT
TRBV6-1	-	TRBJ1-2	-	CASSEIGRARASGYTF	TGTGCCAGCAGTGAGATCGGGAGGGCCCGGGCGTCCGGCTACACCTTC
TRBV7-9	TRBD1	TRBJ1-4	-	CASSKQGQVINEKLFF	TGTGCCAGCAGTAAACAGGGGCAGGTGATTAATGAAAAACTGTTTTTT
TRBV5-1	TRBD1	TRBJ2-5	-	CASSQYRTGQETQYF	TGCGCCAGCAGCCAATACCGGACAGGGCAAGAGACCCAGTACTTC
TRBV6-6	TRBD1	TRBJ2-5	-	CASSQGQGALETQYF	TGTGCCAGCAGTCAGGGACAGGGGGCATTAGAGACCCAGTACTTC
TRBV27	TRBD1	TRBJ1-5	once	CASSLLPGQGGQPQHF	TGTGCCAGCAGTTTATTACCGGGACAGGGAGGTCAGCCCCAGCATTTT
TRBV5-6	-	TRBJ2-7	-	CASSLTPTYEQYF	TGTGCCAGCAGCTTGACCCCTACCTACGAGCAGTACTTC
TRBV5-1	TRBD1	TRBJ1-6	-	CASSLRDRNSPLHF	TGCGCCAGCAGCCTCCGGGACAGGAATTCACCCCTCCACTTT
TRBV7-2	-	TRBJ1-1	-	CASSLVGATGSLNTEAFF	TGTGCCAGCAGCTTAGTAGGAGCCACAGGATCTCTGAACACTGAAGCTTTCTTT
TRBV6-6	-	TRBJ1-2	-	CASSYVMGAPDGYTF	TGTGCCAGCAGTTACGTCATGGGGGCCCCCGATGGCTACACCTTC
TRBV18	-	TRBJ2-7	-	CASSPLRQQSYEQYF	TGTGCCAGCTCACCATTGAGGCAGCAGTCCTACGAGCAGTACTTC
TRBV19	-	TRBJ1-5	-	CASSMESNQPQHF	TGTGCCAGTAGTATGGAGAGCAATCAGCCCCAGCATTTT
TRBV5-4	-	TRBJ2-5	-	CASSFNEETQYF	TGTGCCAGCAGCTTTAACGAGGAGACCCAGTACTTC
TRBV5-4	TRBD1	TRBJ1-1	-	CASSWDRGNEAFF	TGTGCCAGCAGCTGGGACAGGGGAAATGAAGCTTTCTTT
TRBV19	TRBD1	TRBJ1-1	-	CASRDRATEAFF	TGTGCCAGCCGGGACAGGGCCACTGAAGCTTTCTTT
TRBV30	TRBD2	TRBJ2-7	-	CAWRGTSGSYEQYF	TGTGCCTGGAGGGGGACTAGCGGGTCCTACGAGCAGTACTTC
TRBV6-5	TRBD1	TRBJ1-5	-	CASRQTGYQPQHF	TGTGCCAGCAGGCAGACAGGGTACCAGCCCCAGCATTTT
TRBV6-5	-	TRBJ1-1	-	CASSYSGRPEAFF	TGTGCCAGCAGTTACTCGGGGAGGCCTGAAGCTTTCTTT